These 14 T cell receptor beta chains came from one sample sequenced in a study of shared clonotypes between healthy human individuals. The protocol was immunoSEQ multiplex PCR, while the TCRdb copy is restricted to in-frame clones and leaves out a portion. The sample lists 2 million to 3 million clones; 93% were seen once. The sequenced material came from naive CD4+ T cells from PBMCs. The subset was: CD45RA+ positively selected. These receptors were obtained from a man between 18 and 29 years old in good health. Some clones in this sample may be carry-over from other donors' samples.

The genes are TRBV28 and TRBJ2-5; 7 nucleotides match TRBD2. After removal of 6 bases from V and 6 bases from J, the junction contained 16 bases not matched to a gene. CDR1 is MDHEN and CDR2 is SYDVKM in the germline V gene. This CDR3 region has 16 residues. The DNA of the CDR3 is TGTGCCAGCAGGTCCGAGGGAGCGGGGATTAGTCAGACCCAGTACTTC. Encoded protein: CASRSEGAGISQTQYF.

This clone was counted a single time. This chain uses TRBV5-1 with TRBJ2-5; 7 bases line up with TRBD1. The CDR3 loop spans 15 amino acids. Germline trimming cut 1 base from V and 2 bases from J; bases unmatched to any gene: 5. Per germline, CDR1 SGHRS and CDR2 YFSETQ. The CDR3 loop reads CASSLMGTVQETQYF. CDR3 bases: TGCGCCAGCAGCTTGATGGGGACAGTTCAAGAGACCCAGTACTTC.

This chain links TRBV25-1 with TRBJ1-1; no reliable D call. Germline-derived CDR1 and CDR2 are MGHDK and SYGVNS. This CDR3 comprises 13 residues. Trimming took off 6 bases at V and 6 bases at J, with 14 bases between the two ends. Here the CDR3 reads CASSVPRGSEAFF. CDR3 sequence (DNA): TGTGCCAGCAGCGTACCGCGGGGATCTGAAGCTTTCTTT. Full variable domain (missing parts from reference TRBV25-1 and TRBJ1-1): EADIYQTPRYLVIGTGKKITLECSQTMGHDKMYWYQQDPGMELHLIHYSYGVNSTEKGDLSSESTVSRIRTEHFPLTLESARPSHTSQYLCASSVPRGSEAFFGQGTRLTVV.

The J gene is TRBJ2-7, the V gene TRBV12-5; D unclear. The V end was cut by 6 bases, the J end by 9 bases, with 15 bases between. Germline lookup yields CDR1 LGHNT and CDR2 FRNRAP. The CDR3 runs to 12 residues. CDR3 residues: CASGSVLIRQYF. The CDR3 nucleotides read TGTGCTAGTGGCTCGGTCCTCATCCGGCAGTACTTC.

The chain has TRBV9 and TRBJ1-1; tentative D call: TRBD1 (5 bases). Between the trimmed V and J ends, which lost 4 bases and 4 bases, there was a span of 11 bases. Germline V gene lookup returns CDR1 SGDLS and CDR2 YYNGEE. CDR3 length equals 13 residues. The DNA for the CDR3 is TGTGCCAGCAGCTCTGAAGGGGTCACTGAAGCTTTCTTT. The encoded protein is CASSSEGVTEAFF.

CDR3 sequence (DNA): TGCAGCGTTTCAGCGAGGACACCGTTGAACACTGAAGCTTTCTTT. Encoded protein: CSVSARTPLNTEAFF. The chain couples TRBV29-1 to TRBJ1-1; TRBD1 might be the D (5 bases). There are 15 residues in the CDR3. The germline CDR1 and CDR2 sequences are SQVTM and ANQGSEA. The V and J ends lost 5 bases and 0 bases respectively, with 16 bases between them.

The chain joins TRBV19 to TRBJ1-5; D perhaps matches TRBD1 (5 bases). The germline CDR1 and CDR2 sequences are LNHDA and SQIVND (reference sequence). This CDR3 has 15 residues. Trimming left V 7 bases short and J 0 bases short, with 13 bases between. CDR3 bases: TGTGCCAGTACCCTGGGGGGTACTAGCAATCAGCCCCAGCATTTT. Translated, it gives CASTLGGTSNQPQHF. The whole variable domain, remainder taken from reference TRBV19 and TRBJ1-5, is DGGITQSPKYLFRKEGQNVTLSCEQNLNHDAMYWYRQDPGQGLRLIYYSQIVNDFQKGDIAEGYSVSREKKESFPLTVTSAQKNPTAFYLCASTLGGTSNQPQHFGDGTRLSIL.

The chain uses TRBV4-1 and TRBJ2-1, with TRBD1 matching over 8 bases. Trimming removed 7 bases from V and 3 bases from J; junction bases left unmatched: 8. CDR1 is MGHRA, CDR2 YSYEKL, per germline. This CDR3 contains 15 residues. CDR3 sequence: CASTSPGTGYNEQFF. CDR3 DNA: TGCGCCAGCACCTCCCCCGGGACAGGCTACAATGAGCAGTTCTTC.

This sequence joins TRBV5-5 and TRBJ2-2, with 14 bases that match TRBD2. Germline trimming cut 5 bases from V and 4 bases from J; bases unmatched to any gene: 4. The germline gives CDR1 SGHKS, CDR2 YYEKEE (reference sequence). The CDR3 sequence is 16 residues long. The DNA of the CDR3 is TGTGCCAGCAGGACTAGCGGGAGGGCGTCCACCGGGGAGCTGTTTTTT. It yields the protein CASRTSGRASTGELFF.

The chain recombines TRBV27 with TRBJ2-1, with D unclear. Looked up from germline, CDR1 is MNHEY and CDR2 is SMNVEV (reference sequence). The CDR3 runs 15 residues. V was pared by 5 bases and J by 0 bases, with 11 bases between. CDR3 sequence reads: CASSTPKSSYNEQFF. In DNA form, the CDR3 reads TGTGCCAGCAGTACCCCTAAGAGCTCCTACAATGAGCAGTTCTTC.

The chain combines TRBV9 with TRBJ2-3, with 8 bases that match TRBD1. The CDR3 is 15 residues long. J lost 2 bases, V lost 0 bases, and 2 bases had no gene match. CDR1 SGDLS and CDR2 YYNGEE come from the germline V gene. As DNA, the CDR3 is TGTGCCAGCAGCGTAGGACAGGGGTTCACAGATACGCAGTATTTT. Protein product: CASSVGQGFTDTQYF.

The genes are TRBV28 and TRBJ2-7; D unresolved. Germline V lookup: CDR1 MDHEN, CDR2 SYDVKM. The V and J ends lost 7 bases and 3 bases respectively, with 16 bases between them. This CDR3 spans 14 amino acids. In DNA, the CDR3 is TGTGCCAGCACCGACACCACCTATTACTACGAGCAGTACTTC. Its protein product is CASTDTTYYYEQYF.

This clone showed up just a few times. This CDR3 is also generated by other DNA sequences in the sample. CDR3 sequence: CASSPLNTGELFF. For the CDR3, the DNA is TGTGCCAGCTCACCACTGAACACCGGGGAGCTGTTTTTT. V gene TRBV18 combines with J gene TRBJ2-2; no clear D. In germline, CDR1 is KGHSH, CDR2 LQKENI. The CDR3 is 13 residues long. Trimming cost V 1 base and J 1 base, with 1 base left between them.

The chain's CDR3 is CAISERTGGLDYEQFF. CDR3 bases: TGTGCCATCAGTGAGAGGACAGGGGGCTTAGATTATGAGCAGTTCTTC. The chain combines TRBV10-3 with TRBJ2-1; TRBD1 matches 11 bases. Trimming took 2 bases from V and 8 from J; bases not matched to a gene: 8. The CDR3 is 16 residues long. Germline-derived CDR1 and CDR2 are ENHRY and SYGVKD.